This is a list of T cell receptor beta chains from one sample in a study of T cell changes during pregnancy in multiple sclerosis. The repertoire was sequenced with immunoSEQ multiplex PCR; TCRdb's copy has only in-frame clones and lacks some. The repertoire includes approximately 130,000 clones, roughly 97% of them detected once, and around 0.4% sits in the top ten. Sequences were derived from peripheral blood, sampled after pregnancy. These TCRs come from a female donor with multiple sclerosis, enrolled in a pregnancy study. Both conserved end residues are part of each CDR3. D genes are given only for firm matches. Rows may omit the clone size; those that give it use once, few, many or a size class.

clone_size j_call v_call d_call cdr3_nt cdr3_aa
. TRBJ1-1 TRBV28 . TGTGCCAGCCGGGGACTGACGAACACTGAAGCTTTCTTT CASRGLTNTEAFF
. TRBJ2-3 TRBV5-3 . TGTGCCAGAAGCTCCGGGACTCCACAGCCGCAGTATTTT CARSSGTPQPQYF
. TRBJ2-7 TRBV2 TRBD2 TGTGCCAGCAGTGAAGCTGGCGGGAGAGACTACGAGCAGTACTTC CASSEAGGRDYEQYF
once TRBJ2-2 TRBV7-8 TRBD2 TGTGCCAGCAGGATGCGGGGGCTAGCGGGAAAGCCCGGGGAGCTGTTTTTT CASRMRGLAGKPGELFF
. TRBJ2-5 TRBV19 TRBD2 TGTGCCAGTAGTTCGGGACTAGCGGGAGTTTTGCCGGAGACCCAGTACTTC CASSSGLAGVLPETQYF
. TRBJ2-1 TRBV2 TRBD2 TGTGCCAGCAGTGAAGAGGGACTAGCTTTCGATGAGCAGTTCTTC CASSEEGLAFDEQFF
. TRBJ2-5 TRBV4-3 . TGCGCCAGCAGCCAAGAAGAGACAGAAAACGAGACCCAGTACTTC CASSQEETENETQYF
. TRBJ2-2 TRBV6-5 TRBD2 TGTGCCAGCAGGCTAGCGGGAGGGAACACCGGGGAGCTGTTTTTT CASRLAGGNTGELFF
. TRBJ2-7 TRBV29-1 . TGCAGCGTCTCTTCGGGGGTCTACGAGCAGTACTTC CSVSSGVYEQYF
. TRBJ2-1 TRBV6-4 . TGTGCCAGCAGTGCCGCACTAGTCTCATACAATGAGCAGTTCTTC CASSAALVSYNEQFF
. TRBJ2-7 TRBV27 TRBD2 TGTGCCAGCAGTTTATTAAGGGGACTAGCGGGCAACGAGCAGTACTTC CASSLLRGLAGNEQYF
. TRBJ2-3 TRBV7-9 TRBD1 TGTGCCAGCAGCTTCTCGACAGGGGTCACAGATACGCAGTATTTT CASSFSTGVTDTQYF
. TRBJ2-1 TRBV28 TRBD2 TGTGCCAGCAGCGGGACGGGGGGTGAGCAGTTCTTC CASSGTGGEQFF
. TRBJ2-3 TRBV7-2 . TGTGCCAGCAGCTCGGATCGACTCCGCACAGATACGCAGTATTTT CASSSDRLRTDTQYF
. TRBJ1-3 TRBV30 . TGTGCCTGGACCGGGGGGGGGATCGGAAACACCATATATTTT CAWTGGGIGNTIYF
. TRBJ2-2 TRBV5-4 . TGTGCCAGCAGCTCTTTCGGGAGCACCGGGGAGCTGTTTTTT CASSSFGSTGELFF
. TRBJ2-2 TRBV18 TRBD1 TGTGCCAGCTCACCCCTGACAGGGACGAACACCGGGGAGCTGTTTTTT CASSPLTGTNTGELFF
once TRBJ2-1 TRBV10-3 TRBD2 TGTGCCACTAGGGGGACTAGCGGGATTGAGGTCAATGAGCAGTTCTTC CATRGTSGIEVNEQFF
. TRBJ2-6 TRBV2 TRBD1 TGTGCCAGCAGCCCGACAGGGGGCTCTGGGGCCAACGTCCTGACTTTC CASSPTGGSGANVLTF
. TRBJ2-7 TRBV13 . TGTGCCAGCAGCTTAGGAAACAGGTACGAGCAGTACTTC CASSLGNRYEQYF
once TRBJ1-1 TRBV28 TRBD1 TGTGCCAGCAGTGGCTGGAGCGACAGGGAGGTTCGTGAAGCTTTCTTT CASSGWSDREVREAFF
. TRBJ2-7 TRBV19 . TGTGCCAGTAGCGCCGGGGTGTACGGGCAGTACTTC CASSAGVYGQYF
. TRBJ2-5 TRBV5-1 TRBD1 TGCGCCAGCCAGGACAGGGGTTTAGAGACCCAGTACTTC CASQDRGLETQYF
. TRBJ2-5 TRBV18 . TGTGCCAGCTCACGTAAAGAGACCCAGTACTTC CASSRKETQYF
. TRBJ2-7 TRBV25-1 . TGTGCCAGCAGTGAACAGGGGGGAGAGCAGTACTTC CASSEQGGEQYF
. TRBJ2-2 TRBV9 . TGTGCCAGCAGGAATAGCGGGAACACCGGGGAGCTGTTTTTT CASRNSGNTGELFF
. TRBJ1-4 TRBV5-1 TRBD1 TGCGCCAGCAGCTTGGATTCAGGGGGGAATGAAAAACTGTTTTTT CASSLDSGGNEKLFF
. TRBJ1-3 TRBV9 . TGTGCCAGCAGCGTATCCAACTCTGGAAACACCATATATTTT CASSVSNSGNTIYF
once TRBJ1-3 TRBV28 . TGTGCCAGCAGATCGATGAGCTCTGGAAACACCATATATTTT CASRSMSSGNTIYF
. TRBJ1-5 TRBV6-5 . TGTGCCAGCAGAAGCGTCCTCAGTGATCAGCCCCAGCATTTT CASRSVLSDQPQHF
. TRBJ1-2 TRBV28 TRBD1 TGTGCCAGCAGGACAGGGGGCTCAGAGATAAACTATGGCTACACCTTC CASRTGGSEINYGYTF
. TRBJ2-1 TRBV7-2 . TGTGCCAGCATGGCCGCGATAGGCGGGCGGACCGGTGAGCAGTTCTTC CASMAAIGGRTGEQFF
. TRBJ1-5 TRBV7-2 . TGTGCCAGCAGCTTAGTCGGGGTTCAGCCCCAGCATTTT CASSLVGVQPQHF
. TRBJ2-7 TRBV4-3 TRBD2 TGCGCCAGCAGCCAAGACTTCAGCGGGAGGGCCTCCTACGAGCAGTACTTC CASSQDFSGRASYEQYF
. TRBJ2-4 TRBV21-1 . TGTGCCAGCAGCCCCCAAGCCAAAAACATTCAGTACTTC CASSPQAKNIQYF
. TRBJ2-1 TRBV5-1 TRBD2 TGCGCCAGCAGCCTACCGGGACTAGCGGGAGGGAATTACAATGAGCAGTTCTTC CASSLPGLAGGNYNEQFF
. TRBJ2-5 TRBV7-9 TRBD1 TGTGCCAGCAGCCGGGACAGGGGCCAAGAGACCCAGTACTTC CASSRDRGQETQYF